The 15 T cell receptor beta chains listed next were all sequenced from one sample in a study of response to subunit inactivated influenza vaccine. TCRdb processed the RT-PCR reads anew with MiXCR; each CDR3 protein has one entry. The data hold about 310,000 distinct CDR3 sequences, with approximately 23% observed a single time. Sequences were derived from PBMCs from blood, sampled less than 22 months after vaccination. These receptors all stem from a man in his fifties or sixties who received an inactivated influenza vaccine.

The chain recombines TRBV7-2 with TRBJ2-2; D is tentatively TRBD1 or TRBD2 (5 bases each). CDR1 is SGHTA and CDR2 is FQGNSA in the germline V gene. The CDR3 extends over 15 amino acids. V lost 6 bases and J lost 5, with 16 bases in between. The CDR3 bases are TGTGCCAGCAGTCCACAGAGGGGAAAGACCGGGGAGCTGTTTTTT. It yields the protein CASSPQRGKTGELFF.

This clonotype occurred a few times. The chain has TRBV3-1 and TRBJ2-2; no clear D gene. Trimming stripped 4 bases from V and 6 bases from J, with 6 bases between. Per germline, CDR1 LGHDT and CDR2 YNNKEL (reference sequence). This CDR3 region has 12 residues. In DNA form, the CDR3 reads TGTGCCAGCAGCCTTCCCCCCGGGGAGCTGTTTTTT. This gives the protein CASSLPPGELFF.

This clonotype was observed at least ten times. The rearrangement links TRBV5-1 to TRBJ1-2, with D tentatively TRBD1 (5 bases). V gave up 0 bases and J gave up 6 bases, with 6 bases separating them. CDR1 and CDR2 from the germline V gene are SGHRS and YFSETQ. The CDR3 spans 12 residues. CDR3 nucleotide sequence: TGCGCCAGCAGCTTGGGCAGGGATGGCTACACCTTC. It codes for CASSLGRDGYTF.

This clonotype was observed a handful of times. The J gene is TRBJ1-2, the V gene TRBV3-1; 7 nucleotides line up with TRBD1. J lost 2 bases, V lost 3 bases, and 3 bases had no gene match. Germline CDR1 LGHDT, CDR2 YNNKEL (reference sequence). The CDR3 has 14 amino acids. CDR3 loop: CASSQEGQNYGYTF. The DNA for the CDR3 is TGTGCCAGCAGCCAGGAGGGACAGAACTATGGCTACACCTTC.

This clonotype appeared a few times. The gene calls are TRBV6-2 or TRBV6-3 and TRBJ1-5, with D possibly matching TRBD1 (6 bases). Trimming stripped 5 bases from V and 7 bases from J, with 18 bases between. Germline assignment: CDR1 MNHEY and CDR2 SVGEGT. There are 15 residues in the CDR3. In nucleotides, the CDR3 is TGTGCCAGCAGTCCGTCGGACAGAAATTTACAGCCCCAGCATTTT. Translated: CASSPSDRNLQPQHF.

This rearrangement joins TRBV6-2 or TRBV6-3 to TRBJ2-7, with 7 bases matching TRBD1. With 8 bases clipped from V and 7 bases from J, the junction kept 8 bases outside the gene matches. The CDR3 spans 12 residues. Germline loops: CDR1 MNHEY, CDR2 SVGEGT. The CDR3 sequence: CASLDRVNEQYF. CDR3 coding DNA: TGTGCCAGCCTTGACAGGGTGAATGAGCAGTACTTC.

CDR3 nucleotides: TGCAGTGCCCAAGAGGCAGGGTACACCTACAATGAGCAGTTCTTC. It encodes CSAQEAGYTYNEQFF. The rearrangement joins TRBV20-1 to TRBJ2-1, with a weak D call TRBD1 (5 bases). The ends were cut back, 6 bases at V and 2 bases at J, with 17 bases in the middle. Germline CDR1 and CDR2: DFQATT and SNEGSKA (reference sequence). The CDR3 contains 15 residues.

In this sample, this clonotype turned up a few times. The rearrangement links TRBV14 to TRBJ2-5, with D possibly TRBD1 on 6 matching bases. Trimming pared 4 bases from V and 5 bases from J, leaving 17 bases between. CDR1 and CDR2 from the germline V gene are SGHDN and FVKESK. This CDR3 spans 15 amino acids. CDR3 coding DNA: TGTGCCAGCAGCCCCTATTATGGGGGCTCGGAGACCCAGTACTTC. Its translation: CASSPYYGGSETQYF.

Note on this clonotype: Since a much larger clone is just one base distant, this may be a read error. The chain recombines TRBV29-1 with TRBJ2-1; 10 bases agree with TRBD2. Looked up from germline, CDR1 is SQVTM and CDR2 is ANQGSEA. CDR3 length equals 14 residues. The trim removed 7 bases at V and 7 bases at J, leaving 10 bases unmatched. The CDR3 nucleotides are TGCAGCGCAAAACTAGCGGGATGGGAAAATGAGCAGTTCTTC. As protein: CSAKLAGWENEQFF.

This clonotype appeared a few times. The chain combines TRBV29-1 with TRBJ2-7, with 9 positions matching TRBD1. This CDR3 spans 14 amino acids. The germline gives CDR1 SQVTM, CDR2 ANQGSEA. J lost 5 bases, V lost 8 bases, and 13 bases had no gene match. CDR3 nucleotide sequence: TGCAGCACGAACTTACAGGGGGCATCTGACGAGCAGTACTTC. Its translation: CSTNLQGASDEQYF.

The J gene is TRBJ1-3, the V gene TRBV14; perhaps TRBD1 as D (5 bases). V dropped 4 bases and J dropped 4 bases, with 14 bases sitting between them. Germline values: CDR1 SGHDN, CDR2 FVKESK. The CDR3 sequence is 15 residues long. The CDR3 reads CASSPSGTGGNTIYF. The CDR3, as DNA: TGTGCCAGCAGCCCCTCCGGGACGGGAGGAAACACCATATATTTT.

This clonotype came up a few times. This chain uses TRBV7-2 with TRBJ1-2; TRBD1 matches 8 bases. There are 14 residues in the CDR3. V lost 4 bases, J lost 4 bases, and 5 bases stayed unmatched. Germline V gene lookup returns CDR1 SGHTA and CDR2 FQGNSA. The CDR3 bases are TGTGCCAGCAGCTCTGACAGGGGCTCCTATGGCTACACCTTC. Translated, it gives CASSSDRGSYGYTF.

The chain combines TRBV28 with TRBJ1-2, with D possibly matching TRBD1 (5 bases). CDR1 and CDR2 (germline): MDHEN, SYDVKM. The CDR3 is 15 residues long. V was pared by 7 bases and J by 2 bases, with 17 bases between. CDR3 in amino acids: CASNPYRGTNYGYTF. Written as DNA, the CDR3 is TGTGCCAGCAACCCGTACCGAGGGACGAACTATGGCTACACCTTC.

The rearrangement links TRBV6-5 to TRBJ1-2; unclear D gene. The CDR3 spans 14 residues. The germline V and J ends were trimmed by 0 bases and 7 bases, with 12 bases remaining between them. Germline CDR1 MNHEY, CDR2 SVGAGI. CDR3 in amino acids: CASSYSNAWGGYTF. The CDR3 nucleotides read TGTGCCAGCAGTTACTCGAACGCCTGGGGTGGCTACACCTTC.

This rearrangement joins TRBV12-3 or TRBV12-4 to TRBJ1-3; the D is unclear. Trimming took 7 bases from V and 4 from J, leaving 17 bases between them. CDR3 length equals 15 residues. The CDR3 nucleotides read TGTGCCAGCACCTCCGGAGGAGTCCAAGGAAACACCATATATTTT. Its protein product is CASTSGGVQGNTIYF.